This is a list of T cell receptor beta chains from one sample in a study of patients and donors after allogeneic stem cell transplantation. A single record per CDR3 protein comes from TCRdb applying MiXCR to the RT-PCR reads. Counted here are hundreds of thousands of distinct CDR3 sequences, around 16% occurring once; the ten biggest clones make up roughly 7.2%. Sequenced material: blood, either unsorted or a sorted T cell fraction (not recorded which). These receptors were obtained from a human donor who was either an allogeneic HSCT recipient or a stem cell or donor lymphocyte infusion donor (not recorded which). It is not recorded whose cells these are; they may come from a transplant donor. The CDR3 runs from the conserved cysteine through the conserved F or W. D genes are given only for firm matches.

v_call	d_call	j_call	cdr3_aa
TRBV11-2	-	TRBJ2-1	CASRETGTRRGFF
TRBV12-3/TRBV12-4	-	TRBJ2-7	CASSPGRAKEQYF
TRBV19	TRBD2	TRBJ2-3	CASSVAGGPTQYF
TRBV3-1	TRBD2	TRBJ2-7	CASSQGTSGRWYEQYF
TRBV15	-	TRBJ2-7	CATSREWVHEQYF
TRBV10-3	TRBD1	TRBJ1-1	CAIKRQGNTEAFF
TRBV20-1	-	TRBJ1-2	CSANSGLDYGYTF
TRBV11-2	-	TRBJ2-7	CASSLAYF
TRBV5-4	-	TRBJ2-5	CASSLADRTQETQYF
TRBV5-1	TRBD1	TRBJ2-1	CASSNQGQIYNEQFF
TRBV7-3	TRBD2	TRBJ2-7	CASSPRSSGRNEQYF
TRBV6-1	TRBD2	TRBJ2-7	CASRTGTISSYEQYF
TRBV5-1	-	TRBJ1-1	CASRVGTVNTEAFF
TRBV5-4	-	TRBJ1-2	CASRRAAGSDGYTF
TRBV7-6	TRBD1	TRBJ2-3	CASSSLEVQGGNTQYF
TRBV5-1	TRBD2	TRBJ2-7	CASSFSGGGVYEQYF
TRBV5-1	-	TRBJ2-2	CASSLEIRRTGELFF
TRBV29-1	-	TRBJ2-7	CSVLGAVYEQYF
TRBV3-1	-	TRBJ2-2	CASSLDRVYPGELFF
TRBV7-9	TRBD2	TRBJ2-3	CASRFTGTRNTDTQYF
TRBV4-2	-	TRBJ2-3	CASSQLDTDTQYF
TRBV7-9	-	TRBJ2-1	CASSSGIVEFF
TRBV12-3/TRBV12-4	TRBD2	TRBJ2-1	CASRAGLAGPQYNEQFF
TRBV27	TRBD1	TRBJ2-7	CASSFIPDGQGRKQYF
TRBV20-1	TRBD1	TRBJ2-3	CSARDRGQGDTQYF
TRBV27	-	TRBJ2-5	CASSLEVGRGTQYF
TRBV27	TRBD1	TRBJ1-5	CASSLLQGRNQPQHF
TRBV3-1	-	TRBJ2-3	CASSQASDTQYF
TRBV4-2	TRBD2	TRBJ2-7	CASSQEGRLAGGGYEQYF
TRBV7-2	-	TRBJ2-3	CARDEGGRSTDTQYF
TRBV3-1	TRBD1	TRBJ1-1	CASSQVSRTGANTEAFF
TRBV5-1	-	TRBJ2-7	CASSLEVAASSHEQYF
TRBV6-5	TRBD1	TRBJ1-2	CASSSLKTGTNYGYTF
TRBV19	TRBD1	TRBJ1-2	CASSTTTGTNYGYTF
TRBV25-1	-	TRBJ1-1	CASSEDAAMNTEAFF
TRBV3-1	-	TRBJ2-3	CASSQRERSTDTQYF
TRBV5-1	-	TRBJ2-2	CASSFARASTGELFF
TRBV11-2	TRBD2	TRBJ2-1	CASSPGLTAGDEQFF
TRBV18	TRBD1	TRBJ2-2	CASSPRDRGIAGELFF
TRBV12-3/TRBV12-4	-	TRBJ2-2	CASTPRGHTGELFF
TRBV5-1	TRBD1	TRBJ1-1	CASSQGQGGFTEAFF
TRBV2	-	TRBJ2-3	CASHPGPKDTQYF
TRBV6-5	-	TRBJ1-5	CASSYLHWQGGQPQHF
TRBV20-1	TRBD2	TRBJ2-7	CSARGLGTYEQYF
TRBV6-5	-	TRBJ1-1	CASSWFRGTEAFF
TRBV25-1	TRBD1	TRBJ2-2	CASKEQGAGNTGELFF
TRBV11-2	TRBD2	TRBJ2-1	CASSFQAGGIDEQFF
TRBV29-1	-	TRBJ2-4	CSVEDRLGGNIQYF
TRBV7-9	TRBD2	TRBJ2-3	CASSPSSGRKVDTQYF
TRBV2	-	TRBJ2-7	CASRRTLGYEQYF
TRBV12-3/TRBV12-4	-	TRBJ2-1	CASSPPSWEQFF
TRBV6-2/TRBV6-3	-	TRBJ1-5	CASSYWDQPQHF
TRBV5-1	-	TRBJ2-3	CASSPHGGGRDTQYF